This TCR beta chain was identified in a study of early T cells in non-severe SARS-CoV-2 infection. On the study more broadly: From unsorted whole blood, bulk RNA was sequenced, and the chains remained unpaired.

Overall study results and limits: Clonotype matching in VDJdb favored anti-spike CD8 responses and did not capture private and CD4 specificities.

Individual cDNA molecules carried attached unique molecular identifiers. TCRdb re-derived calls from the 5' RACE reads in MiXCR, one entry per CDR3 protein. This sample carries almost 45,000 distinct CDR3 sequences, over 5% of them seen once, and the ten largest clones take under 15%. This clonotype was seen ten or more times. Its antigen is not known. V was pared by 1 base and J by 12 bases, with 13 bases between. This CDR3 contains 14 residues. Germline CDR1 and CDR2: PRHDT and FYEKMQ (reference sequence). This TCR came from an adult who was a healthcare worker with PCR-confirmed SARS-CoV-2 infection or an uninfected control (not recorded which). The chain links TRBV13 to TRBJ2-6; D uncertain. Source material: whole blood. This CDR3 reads CASSLVGSHSVLTF. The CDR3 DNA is TGTGCCAGCAGCTTAGTGGGCAGCCACAGCGTCCTGACTTTC. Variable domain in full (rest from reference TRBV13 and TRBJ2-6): AAGVIQSPRHLIKEKRETATLKCYPIPRHDTVYWYQQGPGQDPQFLISFYEKMQSDKGSIPDRFSAQQFSDYHSELNMSSLELGDSALYFCASSLVGSHSVLTFGAGSRLTVL.